A single TCR beta chain is shown here with its context. Its antigen is undetermined. This entry is derived from a study of T cell responses to AZD1222 COVID-19 vaccine. The germline V gene encodes CDR1 SGHAT and CDR2 FQNNGV. The CDR3 runs 15 residues. The trim removed 6 bases at V and 3 bases at J, leaving 5 bases unmatched. Repertoires were generated with immunoSEQ multiplex PCR, while TCRdb's copy carries only in-frame clones and drops some. The table has about 120,000 clones, approximately 89% seen once. Study-wide findings and caveats: The donor group comprised mostly white British people and more females; the analysis possibly underestimated clonal diversity. Vaccine-associated CD4 TCRs spanned spike, dominant at 160-218 and 743-854.

This clonotype was obtained from an adult in good health. The genes are TRBV11-2 and TRBJ1-4, with 9 positions matching TRBD1. This material consisted of peripheral blood, taken on day 0 of AZD1222 vaccination. The CDR3 loop is CASRDDRGANEKLFF. In nucleotides, the CDR3 is TGTGCCAGCAGGGACGACAGGGGGGCTAATGAAAAACTGTTTTTT.